The next 10 T cell receptor beta chains were all read from a single sample in a study of blood T cell repertoires in COVID-19. This table comes from immunoSEQ multiplex PCR, and its TCRdb copy is limited to in-frame clones, with some not included. The repertoire holds hundreds of thousands of clones, around 82% seen once, with roughly 4.6% in the top ten. The source material was peripheral blood. The source is a woman over 75 with active or convalescent COVID-19.

Turning to this clone: The junction does not match germline at one end; this may be a read error. The CDR3 coding sequence is TGTGCCAGCTCACCATGGGGGACAGGGACTGCGAACGCTGAAGCTTTCTTT. This sequence encodes CASSPWGTGTANAEAFF. The chain links TRBV18 to TRBJ1-1; the match to TRBD1 covers 9 bases. This CDR3 has 17 residues. Germline CDR1 KGHSH, CDR2 LQKENI.

CDR3 bases: TGTGCCAGCTCACCCGTAGCGGGAAGCCTAAACATTCAGTACTTC. It yields the protein CASSPVAGSLNIQYF. The chain employs TRBV18 and TRBJ2-4; 8 bases match TRBD2. The germline CDR1 and CDR2 sequences are KGHSH and LQKENI. V lost 3 bases, J lost 6 bases, and 7 bases stayed unmatched. The CDR3 runs to 15 residues.

The V gene is TRBV5-6, the J gene TRBJ2-1, with D possibly TRBD1 on 6 matching bases. CDR3 size: 14 residues. Germline loops: CDR1 SGHDT, CDR2 YYEEEE. V lost 4 bases and J 8 bases, leaving 16 bases between the germline ends. The DNA for the CDR3 is TGTGCCAGCAGCCGAAGGGGGTTTACATATGAGCAGTTCTTC. It is translated as CASSRRGFTYEQFF.

The chain links TRBV24-1 to TRBJ2-3, with 11 bases identical to TRBD2. V shed 0 bases and J 2 bases; nucleotides not matched to a gene: 3. The V gene's germline CDR1 is KGHDR and CDR2 SFDVKD. CDR3 length equals 17 residues. CDR3: CATSDLASGGITDTQYF. CDR3 coding DNA: TGTGCCACCAGTGATTTGGCTAGCGGGGGGATCACAGATACGCAGTATTTT.

The rearrangement uses TRBV6-1 and TRBJ1-3; a possible D gene is TRBD1 (6 bases). Germline CDR1 reads MNHNS; CDR2 reads SASEGT. The CDR3 loop spans 16 amino acids. Trimming left V 4 bases short and J 0 bases short, with 13 bases between. The CDR3 here is CASSVSGGFSGNTIYF. The CDR3 DNA sequence: TGTGCCAGCAGTGTTTCTGGGGGCTTCTCTGGAAACACCATATATTTT.

Written as DNA, the CDR3 is TGTGCCATCAGTGAGGTAGGGGGCGAGCAGTACTTC. Its translation: CAISEVGGEQYF. This chain connects TRBV10-3 to TRBJ2-7; maybe TRBD1 (6 bases). Germline assignment: CDR1 ENHRY and CDR2 SYGVKD. The V end lost 2 bases, the J end lost 6 bases, and 8 bases lay between the germline ends. CDR3 length equals 12 residues.

The chain links TRBV6-6 to TRBJ1-2; D is possibly TRBD1 (5 bases). V lost 10 bases and J 8 bases, leaving 17 bases between the germline ends. The CDR3 has 12 residues. Germline V gives CDR1 MNHNY, CDR2 SVGAGI (reference sequence). CDR3 sequence reads: CATYQGSGGYTF. The CDR3 DNA sequence: TGTGCCACCTATCAGGGTTCAGGAGGCTACACCTTC.

The gene calls are TRBV5-4 and TRBJ2-3, with TRBD2 identical over 9 bases. The germline V gene has CDR1 SGHNT and CDR2 YYREEE (reference sequence). The CDR3 has 16 residues. Trimming took 4 bases from V and 2 from J; bases not matched to a gene: 8. This chain's CDR3 is CASSTSAGGATDTQYF. CDR3 coding DNA: TGTGCCAGCAGCACGTCAGCGGGAGGTGCCACAGATACGCAGTATTTT.

The genes are TRBV6-5 and TRBJ1-4; D is unclear. Germline V gene lookup returns CDR1 MNHEY and CDR2 SVGAGI. The V and J ends lost 6 bases and 8 bases respectively, with 19 bases between them. CDR3 length: 15 amino acids. CDR3 amino acids: CASRDAGSLGEKLFF. CDR3 nucleotides: TGTGCCAGCAGGGATGCGGGGAGCTTGGGCGAAAAACTGTTTTTT.

The genes are TRBV7-2 and TRBJ2-3; the match to TRBD2 covers 8 bases. J gave up 4 bases and V 4 bases, and 7 bases lay outside the gene matches. CDR3 length: 15 amino acids. The V gene's germline CDR1 is SGHTA and CDR2 FQGNSA. DNA for the CDR3: TGTGCCAGCAGCTCAAGCGGGGGAAAGGCAGATACGCAGTATTTT. It yields the protein CASSSSGGKADTQYF.